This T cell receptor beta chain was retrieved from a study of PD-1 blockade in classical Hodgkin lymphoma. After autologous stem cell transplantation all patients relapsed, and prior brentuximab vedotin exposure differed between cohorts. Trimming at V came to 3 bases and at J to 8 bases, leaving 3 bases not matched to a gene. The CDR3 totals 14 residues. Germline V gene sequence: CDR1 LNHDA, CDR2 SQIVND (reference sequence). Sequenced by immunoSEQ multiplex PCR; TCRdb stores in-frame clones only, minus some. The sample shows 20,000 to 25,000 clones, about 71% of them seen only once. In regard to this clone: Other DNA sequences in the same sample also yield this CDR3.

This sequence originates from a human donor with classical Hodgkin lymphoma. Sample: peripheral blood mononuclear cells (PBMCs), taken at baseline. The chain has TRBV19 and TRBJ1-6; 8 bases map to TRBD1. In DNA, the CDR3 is TGTGCCAGTAGTATTCTGGACAGGGATTCACCCCTCCACTTT. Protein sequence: CASSILDRDSPLHF.